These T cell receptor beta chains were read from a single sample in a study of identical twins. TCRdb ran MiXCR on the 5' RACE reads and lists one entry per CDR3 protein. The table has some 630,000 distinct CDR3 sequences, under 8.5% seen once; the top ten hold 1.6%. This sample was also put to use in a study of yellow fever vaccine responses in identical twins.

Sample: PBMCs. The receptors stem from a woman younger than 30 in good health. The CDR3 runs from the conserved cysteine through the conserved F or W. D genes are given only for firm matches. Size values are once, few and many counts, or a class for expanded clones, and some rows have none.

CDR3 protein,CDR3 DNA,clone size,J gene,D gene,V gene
CCARDLTLAGGGYNEQFF,TGCTGTGCTAGAGATTTAACGCTAGCGGGAGGGGGCTACAATGAGCAGTTCTTC,-,TRBJ2-1,TRBD2,TRBV20-1
CSARDRDSGTSRYTDTQYF,TGCAGTGCTAGAGATCGGGACTCCGGGACTTCTAGATACACAGATACGCAGTATTTT,few,TRBJ2-3,-,TRBV20-1
CASSQRGGPETQYF,TGCGCCAGCAGCCAAAGGGGGGGACCAGAGACCCAGTACTTC,many,TRBJ2-5,-,TRBV5-1
CASSFLGIGYTF,TGTGCCAGCAGTTTCTTGGGGATCGGCTACACCTTC,-,TRBJ1-2,-,TRBV28
CASRPGQNLNTEAFF,TGCGCCAGCAGGCCAGGACAGAATCTGAACACTGAAGCTTTCTTT,many,TRBJ1-1,-,TRBV5-1
CSARDGGAAGNTGELFF,TGCAGTGCTAGAGATGGTGGAGCGGCGGGAAACACCGGGGAGCTGTTTTTT,-,TRBJ2-2,-,TRBV20-1
CAISEAGQGLNTEAFF,TGTGCCATCAGTGAGGCGGGACAAGGATTGAACACTGAAGCTTTCTTT,many,TRBJ1-1,-,TRBV10-3
CASSQTTGTNEKLFF,TGTGCCAGCTCCCAAACAACGGGAACTAATGAAAAACTGTTTTTT,-,TRBJ1-4,-,TRBV18
CASSYYSPGTGGQETQYF,TGTGCCAGCAGTTACTACTCACCGGGGACAGGGGGTCAAGAGACCCAGTACTTC,-,TRBJ2-5,TRBD1,TRBV6-5
CASSSFAGETQYF,TGTGCCAGCAGCTCATTCGCCGGGGAGACCCAGTACTTC,many,TRBJ2-5,-,TRBV27
CSVEVPGPETQYF,TGCAGCGTTGAAGTACCGGGTCCAGAGACCCAGTACTTC,few,TRBJ2-5,-,TRBV29-1
CASSQDLTREGTQYF,TGTGCCAGCAGCCAAGATTTGACTCGAGAGGGGACCCAGTACTTC,-,TRBJ2-5,-,TRBV14
CSARDLGGNEQFF,TGCAGTGCTAGAGATCTTGGGGGAAATGAGCAGTTCTTC,few,TRBJ2-1,-,TRBV20-1
CAISESFFGATNEKLFF,TGTGCCATCAGTGAGTCTTTCTTCGGGGCCACTAATGAAAAACTGTTTTTT,few,TRBJ1-4,-,TRBV10-3
CSARGGGTTEAFF,TGCAGTGCTAGAGGGGGGGGGACCACTGAAGCTTTCTTT,many,TRBJ1-1,-,TRBV20-1